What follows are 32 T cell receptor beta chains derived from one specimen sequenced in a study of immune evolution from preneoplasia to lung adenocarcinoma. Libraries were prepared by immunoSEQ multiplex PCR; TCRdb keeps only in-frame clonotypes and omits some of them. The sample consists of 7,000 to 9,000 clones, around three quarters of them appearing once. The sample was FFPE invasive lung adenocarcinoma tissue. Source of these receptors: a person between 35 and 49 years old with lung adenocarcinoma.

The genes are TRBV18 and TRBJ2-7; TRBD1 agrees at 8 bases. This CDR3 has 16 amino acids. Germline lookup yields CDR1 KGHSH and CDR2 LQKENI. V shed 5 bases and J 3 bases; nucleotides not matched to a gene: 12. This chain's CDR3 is CASSNLGGTGGYEQYF. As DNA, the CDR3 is TGTGCCAGCTCAAATCTTGGGGGTACAGGGGGCTACGAGCAGTACTTC.

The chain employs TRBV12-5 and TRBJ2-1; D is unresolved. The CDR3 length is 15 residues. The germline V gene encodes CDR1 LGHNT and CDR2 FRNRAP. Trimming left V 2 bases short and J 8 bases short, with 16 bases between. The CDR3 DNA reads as TGTGCTAGTGGTTTGACAGCGAACCCTTATGATGAGCAGTTCTTC. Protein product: CASGLTANPYDEQFF.

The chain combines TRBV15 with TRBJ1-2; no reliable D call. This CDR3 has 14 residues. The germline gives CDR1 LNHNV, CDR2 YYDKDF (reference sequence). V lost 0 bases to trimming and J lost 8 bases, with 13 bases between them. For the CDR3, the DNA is TGTGCCACCAGCAGAGATGCGGTGGGTAGGGGCTACACCTTC. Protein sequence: CATSRDAVGRGYTF.

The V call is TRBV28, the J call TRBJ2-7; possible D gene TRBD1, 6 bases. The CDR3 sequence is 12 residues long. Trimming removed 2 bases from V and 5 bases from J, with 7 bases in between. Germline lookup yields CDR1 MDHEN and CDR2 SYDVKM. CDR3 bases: TGTGCCAGCAGTTTAGCAGGGGACGAGCAGTACTTC. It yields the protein CASSLAGDEQYF.

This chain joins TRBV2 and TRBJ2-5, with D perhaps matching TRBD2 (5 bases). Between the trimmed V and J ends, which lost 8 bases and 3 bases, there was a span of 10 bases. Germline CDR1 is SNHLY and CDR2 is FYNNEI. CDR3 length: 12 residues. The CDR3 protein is CASDRGKETQYF. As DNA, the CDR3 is TGTGCCAGCGATCGGGGAAAAGAGACCCAGTACTTC.

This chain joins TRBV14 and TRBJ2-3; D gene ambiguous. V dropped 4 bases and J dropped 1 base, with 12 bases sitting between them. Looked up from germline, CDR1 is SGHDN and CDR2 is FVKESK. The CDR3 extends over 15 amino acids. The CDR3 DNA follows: TGTGCCAGCAGCCCGACCTTGAGTGGCACAGATACGCAGTATTTT. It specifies CASSPTLSGTDTQYF.

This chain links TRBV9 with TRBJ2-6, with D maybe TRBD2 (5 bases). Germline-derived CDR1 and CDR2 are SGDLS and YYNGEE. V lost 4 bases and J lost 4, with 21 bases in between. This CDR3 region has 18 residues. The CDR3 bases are TGTGCCAGCAGCCCGACGGGGTGGGTAGGTACAGGGGCCAACGTCCTGACTTTC. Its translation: CASSPTGWVGTGANVLTF.

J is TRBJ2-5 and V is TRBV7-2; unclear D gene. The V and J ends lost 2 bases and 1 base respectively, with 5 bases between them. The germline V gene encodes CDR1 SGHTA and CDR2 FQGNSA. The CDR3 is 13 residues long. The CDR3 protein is CASSLRVQETQYF. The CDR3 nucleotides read TGTGCCAGCAGCTTACGGGTCCAAGAGACCCAGTACTTC.

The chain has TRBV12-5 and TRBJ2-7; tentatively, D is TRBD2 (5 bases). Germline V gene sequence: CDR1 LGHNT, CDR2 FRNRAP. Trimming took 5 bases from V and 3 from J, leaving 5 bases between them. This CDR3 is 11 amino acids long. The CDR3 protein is CASGEGYEQYF. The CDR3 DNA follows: TGTGCTAGTGGTGAGGGCTACGAGCAGTACTTC.

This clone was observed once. CDR3 in amino acids: CASSFTDHYNYEQYF. The CDR3 bases are TGTGCCAGCAGCTTCACTGATCACTATAACTACGAGCAGTACTTC. This chain uses TRBV5-6 with TRBJ2-7; D remains ambiguous. The CDR3 is made up of 15 amino acids. CDR1 SGHDT and CDR2 YYEEEE come from the germline V gene. Trimming shortened V by 2 bases and J by 3 bases, and 15 bases separated the two germline ends.

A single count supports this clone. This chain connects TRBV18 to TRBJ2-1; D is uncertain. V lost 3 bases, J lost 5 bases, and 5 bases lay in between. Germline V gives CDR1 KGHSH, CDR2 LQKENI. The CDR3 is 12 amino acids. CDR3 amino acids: CASSPYNNEQFF. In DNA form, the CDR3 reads TGTGCCAGCTCACCCTATAACAATGAGCAGTTCTTC.

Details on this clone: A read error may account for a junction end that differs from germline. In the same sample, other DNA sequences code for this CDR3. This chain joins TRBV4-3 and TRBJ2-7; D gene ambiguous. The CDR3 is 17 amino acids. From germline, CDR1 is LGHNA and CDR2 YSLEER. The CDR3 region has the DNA TGCGCCAGTAGCCAAATATTAGGGCCAGTGGGGAACTACGAGCAGTACTTC. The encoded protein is CASSQILGPVGNYEQYF.

Here the CDR3 reads CASSVGVQYTDTQYF. For the CDR3, the DNA is TGTGCCAGCAGCGTAGGGGTTCAGTACACAGATACGCAGTATTTT. The V call is TRBV9, the J call TRBJ2-3; D unresolved. The CDR3 totals 15 residues. V was clipped by 0 bases and J by 2 bases, with 10 bases between them. From germline, CDR1 is SGDLS and CDR2 YYNGEE.

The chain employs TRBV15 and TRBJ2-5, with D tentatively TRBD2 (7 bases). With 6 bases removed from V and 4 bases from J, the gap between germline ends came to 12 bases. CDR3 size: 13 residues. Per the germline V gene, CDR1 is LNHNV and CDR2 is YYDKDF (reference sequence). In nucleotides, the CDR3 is TGTGCCACCAGTCCTAGGGGGGGAGAGACCCAGTACTTC. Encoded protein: CATSPRGGETQYF. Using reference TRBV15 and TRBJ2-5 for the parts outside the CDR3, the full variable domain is DAMVIQNPRYQVTQFGKPVTLSCSQTLNHNVMYWYQQKSSQAPKLLFHYYDKDFNNEADTPDNFQSRRPNTSFCFLDIRSPGLGDTAMYLCATSPRGGETQYFGPGTRLLVL.

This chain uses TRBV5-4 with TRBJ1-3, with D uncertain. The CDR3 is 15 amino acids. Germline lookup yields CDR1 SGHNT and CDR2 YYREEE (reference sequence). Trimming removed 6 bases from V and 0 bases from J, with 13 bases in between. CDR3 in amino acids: CASNFGPDSGNTIYF. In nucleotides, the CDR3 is TGTGCCAGCAACTTCGGACCGGACTCTGGAAACACCATATATTTT.

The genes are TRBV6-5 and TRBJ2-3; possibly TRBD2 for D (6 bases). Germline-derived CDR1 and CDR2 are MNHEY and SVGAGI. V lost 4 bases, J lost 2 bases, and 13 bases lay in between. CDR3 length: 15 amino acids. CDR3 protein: CASSSQRADTDTQYF. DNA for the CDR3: TGTGCCAGCAGTTCTCAGCGGGCAGACACAGATACGCAGTATTTT.

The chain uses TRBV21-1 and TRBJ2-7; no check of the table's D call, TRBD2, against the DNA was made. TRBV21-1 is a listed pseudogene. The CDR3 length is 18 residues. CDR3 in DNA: TGTGCCAGCAGCAAAAAGAAACAGCTAAGGACTAGCAAGAACGAGCAGTACTTC. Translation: CASSKKKQLRTSKNEQYF.

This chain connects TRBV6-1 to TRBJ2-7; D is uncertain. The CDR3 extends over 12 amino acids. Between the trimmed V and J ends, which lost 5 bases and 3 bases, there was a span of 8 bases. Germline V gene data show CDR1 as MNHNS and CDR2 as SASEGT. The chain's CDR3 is CASSQPGYEQYF. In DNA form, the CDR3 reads TGTGCCAGCAGTCAACCGGGCTACGAGCAGTACTTC.

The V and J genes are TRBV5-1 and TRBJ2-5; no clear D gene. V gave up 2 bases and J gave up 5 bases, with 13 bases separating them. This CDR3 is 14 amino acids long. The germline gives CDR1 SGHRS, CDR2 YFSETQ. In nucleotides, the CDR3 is TGCGCCAGCAGCTTATTTACGGGCGCGGAGACCCAGTACTTC. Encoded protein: CASSLFTGAETQYF.

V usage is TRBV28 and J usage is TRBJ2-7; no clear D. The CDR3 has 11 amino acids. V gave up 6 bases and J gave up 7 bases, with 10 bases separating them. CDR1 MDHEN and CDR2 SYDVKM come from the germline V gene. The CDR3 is CASSGFLEQYF. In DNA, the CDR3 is TGTGCCAGCAGCGGGTTTTTAGAGCAGTACTTC.

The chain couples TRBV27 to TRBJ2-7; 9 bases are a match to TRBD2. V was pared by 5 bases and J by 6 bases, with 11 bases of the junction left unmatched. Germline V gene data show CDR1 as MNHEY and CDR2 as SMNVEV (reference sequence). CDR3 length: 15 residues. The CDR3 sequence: CASSPRWAGGPEQYF. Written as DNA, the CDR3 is TGTGCCAGCAGTCCGCGTTGGGCGGGAGGGCCCGAGCAGTACTTC.

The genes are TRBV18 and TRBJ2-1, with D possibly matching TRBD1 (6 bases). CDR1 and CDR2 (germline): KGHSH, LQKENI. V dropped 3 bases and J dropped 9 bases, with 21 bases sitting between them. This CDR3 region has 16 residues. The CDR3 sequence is CASSPRTGLGVIEQFF. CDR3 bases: TGTGCCAGCTCACCCAGAACAGGGTTAGGGGTAATTGAGCAGTTCTTC.

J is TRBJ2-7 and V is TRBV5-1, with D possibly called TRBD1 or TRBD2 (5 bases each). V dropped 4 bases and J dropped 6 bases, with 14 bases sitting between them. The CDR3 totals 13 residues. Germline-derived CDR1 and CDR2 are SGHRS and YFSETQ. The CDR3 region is CASSRLGEAEQYF. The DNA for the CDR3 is TGCGCCAGCAGCCGGTTGGGGGAAGCCGAGCAGTACTTC.

CDR3 nucleotides: TGTGCCAGCAGTTTACCTACTAGTTTTTTTGGCAATGAGCAGTTCTTC. This translates into CASSLPTSFFGNEQFF. V gene TRBV28 combines with J gene TRBJ2-1; the D gene is possibly TRBD2 (5 bases). Germline CDR1 MDHEN, CDR2 SYDVKM. The CDR3 totals 16 residues. Trimming removed 2 bases at V and 6 bases at J, with 17 bases between. The variable domain in full, completed from reference TRBV28 and TRBJ2-1, reads DVKVTQSSRYLVKRTGEKVFLECVQDMDHENMFWYRQDPGLGLRLIYFSYDVKMKEKGDIPEGYSVSREKKERFSLILESASTNQTSMYLCASSLPTSFFGNEQFFGPGTRLTVL.

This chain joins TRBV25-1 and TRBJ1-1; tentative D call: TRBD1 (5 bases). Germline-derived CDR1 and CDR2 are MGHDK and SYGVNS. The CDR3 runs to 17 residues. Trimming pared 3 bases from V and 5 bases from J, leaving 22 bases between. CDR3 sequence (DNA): TGTGCCAGCAGTGACCGGTTTCTTCAGGGTCGGCGGACTGAAGCTTTCTTT. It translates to CASSDRFLQGRRTEAFF.

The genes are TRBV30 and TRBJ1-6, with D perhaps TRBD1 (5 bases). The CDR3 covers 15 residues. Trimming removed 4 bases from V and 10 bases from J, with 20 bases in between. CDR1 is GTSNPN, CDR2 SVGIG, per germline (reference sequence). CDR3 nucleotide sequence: TGTGCCTGGACTCGCCGCGGGGGTCTTGGATCACCCCTCCACTTT. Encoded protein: CAWTRRGGLGSPLHF.

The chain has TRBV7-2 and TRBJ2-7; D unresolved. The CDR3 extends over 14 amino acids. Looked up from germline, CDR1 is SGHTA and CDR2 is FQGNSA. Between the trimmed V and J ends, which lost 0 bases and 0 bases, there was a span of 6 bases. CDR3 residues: CASSLASSSYEQYF. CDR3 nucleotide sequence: TGTGCCAGCAGCTTAGCGTCATCCTCCTACGAGCAGTACTTC.

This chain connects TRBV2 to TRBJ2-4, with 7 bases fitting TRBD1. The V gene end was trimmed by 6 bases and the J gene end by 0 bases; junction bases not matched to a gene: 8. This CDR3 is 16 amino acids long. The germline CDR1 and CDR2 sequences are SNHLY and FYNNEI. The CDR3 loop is CASRAQGQLAKNIQYF. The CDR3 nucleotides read TGTGCCAGCAGGGCACAGGGACAGCTAGCCAAAAACATTCAGTACTTC.

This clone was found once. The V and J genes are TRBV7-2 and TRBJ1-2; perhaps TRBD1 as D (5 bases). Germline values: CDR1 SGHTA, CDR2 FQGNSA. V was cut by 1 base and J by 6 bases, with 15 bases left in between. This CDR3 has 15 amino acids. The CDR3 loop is CASSLDSGQGNGYTF. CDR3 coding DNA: TGTGCCAGCAGCTTAGACTCGGGGCAGGGTAATGGCTACACCTTC.

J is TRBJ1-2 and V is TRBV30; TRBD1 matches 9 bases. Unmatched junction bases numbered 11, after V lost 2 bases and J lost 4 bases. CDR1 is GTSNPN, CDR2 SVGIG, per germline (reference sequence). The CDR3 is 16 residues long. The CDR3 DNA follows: TGTGCCTGGAGTCTTCCTACAGGGGGCGCCGGCTATGGCTACACCTTC. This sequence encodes CAWSLPTGGAGYGYTF.

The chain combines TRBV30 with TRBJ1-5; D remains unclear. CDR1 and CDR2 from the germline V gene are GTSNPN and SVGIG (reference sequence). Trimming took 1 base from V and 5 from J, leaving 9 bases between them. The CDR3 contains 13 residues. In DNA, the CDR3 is TGTGCCTGGAGTGGAGGGTCCGATCAGCCCCAGCATTTT. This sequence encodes CAWSGGSDQPQHF.

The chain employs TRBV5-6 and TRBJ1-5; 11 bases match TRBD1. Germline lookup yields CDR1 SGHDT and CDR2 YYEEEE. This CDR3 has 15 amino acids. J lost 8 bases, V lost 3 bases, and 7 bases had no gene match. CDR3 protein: CASSSSRTGGKPQHF. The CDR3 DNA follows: TGTGCCAGCAGCTCTTCTCGGACAGGGGGCAAGCCCCAGCATTTT.